This passage covers 28 T cell receptor beta chains from one sample sequenced in a study of blood T cells in healthy people across ages. Then a second PCR, running roughly 7 to 11 cycles, was carried out with a sample-barcoded 5' primer and a J-beta primer mix. TCRdb re-called the 5' RACE reads through MiXCR, storing one row per CDR3 protein. Among under 1 million distinct CDR3 sequences, 40% to 50% were seen once, and the ten largest hold about 19%. Input material: blood. The receptors here all came from a man in his 60s in good health.

The sample holds a few counts of this clonotype. The chain is built from TRBV4-1 and TRBJ2-1, with 8 bases identical to TRBD2. With V trimmed by 3 bases and J by 6 bases, 13 bases remained unmatched. The CDR3 is made up of 17 amino acids. Germline CDR1 MGHRA, CDR2 YSYEKL. DNA of the CDR3: TGCGCCAGCAGCCAGCTTAGCGGGGTCCAGCGTGGCAATGAGCAGTTCTTC. Translating it yields CASSQLSGVQRGNEQFF.

This clonotype was detected only a few times. The chain joins TRBV15 to TRBJ1-2; TRBD1 aligns across 7 bases. V dropped 5 bases and J dropped 3; count of bases not matched to a gene: 6. This CDR3 region has 14 residues. Germline V CDR1 and CDR2: LNHNV, YYDKDF (reference sequence). Written as DNA, the CDR3 is TGTGCCACCAGCCCATCCGGGACAGACTATGGCTACACCTTC. As protein: CATSPSGTDYGYTF.

This clonotype was counted a few times. The rearrangement links TRBV4-3 to TRBJ2-1; D call uncertain. V was pared by 0 bases and J by 5 bases, with 14 bases between. CDR1 and CDR2 (germline): LGHNA, YSLEER. The CDR3 is 16 amino acids. The CDR3 sequence is CASSQDRVPPDNEQFF. The CDR3 region has the DNA TGCGCCAGCAGCCAAGATCGGGTACCTCCGGACAATGAGCAGTTCTTC.

The chain joins TRBV7-9 to TRBJ2-7; 7 nucleotides match TRBD2. The CDR3 extends over 14 amino acids. The trim removed 5 bases at V and 4 bases at J, leaving 8 bases unmatched. CDR1 is SEHNR and CDR2 is FQNEAQ in the germline V gene (reference sequence). The CDR3 nucleotides are TGTGCCAGCAGCCGTAGCGGGCTAACTTACGAGCAGTACTTC. Residues: CASSRSGLTYEQYF.

As to this clonotype: A read error is possible here, since a much larger clone lies one base away. The V call is TRBV18, the J call TRBJ2-1, with 10 bases fitting TRBD2. CDR1 KGHSH and CDR2 LQKENI come from the germline V gene. CDR3 length: 16 residues. J lost 6 bases, V lost 0 bases, and 5 bases had no gene match. This CDR3 is CASSPPASGGGNEQFF. CDR3 sequence (DNA): TGTGCCAGCTCACCACCAGCTAGCGGGGGCGGCAATGAGCAGTTCTTC.

In the case of this clonotype: The junction differs from germline at one of its ends, possibly a read error. The chain combines TRBV12-3 or TRBV12-4 with TRBJ2-3; possibly TRBD1 for D (5 bases). The CDR3 is 11 amino acids. CDR3 DNA: TGTGCCAGCAGTTTCACAGGTACGCAGTATTTT. It specifies CASSFTGTQYF.

This clonotype was counted between two and nine times. The chain is built from TRBV7-9 and TRBJ1-1; TRBD1 agrees at 7 bases. The CDR3 covers 14 residues. Trimming took 5 bases from V and 4 from J; bases not matched to a gene: 7. CDR1 is SEHNR, CDR2 FQNEAQ, per germline (reference sequence). The CDR3 region has the DNA TGTGCCAGCAGCCCGACAGGGTTGGGCACTGAAGCTTTCTTT. It specifies CASSPTGLGTEAFF.

This clonotype has at least ten counts. The chain joins TRBV5-6 to TRBJ2-1, with D perhaps being TRBD1 or TRBD2 (5 bases each). The V gene lost 6 bases and the J gene lost 8 bases, with 15 bases spanning the gap. The CDR3 sequence is 13 residues long. CDR1 is SGHDT and CDR2 is YYEEEE in the germline V gene. CDR3 loop: CASNGLGVHEQFF. In DNA, the CDR3 is TGTGCCAGCAATGGACTGGGGGTCCATGAGCAGTTCTTC.

This clonotype has more than one count but fewer than ten. J is TRBJ1-2 and V is TRBV29-1, with D hard to call. CDR1 and CDR2 from the germline V gene are SQVTM and ANQGSEA. The CDR3 has 13 amino acids. V was trimmed by 7 bases and J by 3 bases, leaving 15 bases between them. In DNA form, the CDR3 reads TGCAGCGGCGGCGGGGTGTTTGACTATGGCTACACCTTC. It translates to CSGGGVFDYGYTF.

The V call is TRBV20-1, the J call TRBJ2-3; D call uncertain. The V end was cut by 2 bases, the J end by 0 bases, with 9 bases between. Germline CDR1 and CDR2: DFQATT and SNEGSKA (reference sequence). The CDR3 consists of 14 residues. CDR3 nucleotide sequence: TGCAGTGCTAGAAGAGGAGTTAGCACAGATACGCAGTATTTT. Protein product: CSARRGVSTDTQYF.

Only a few counts were recorded for this clonotype. The J gene is TRBJ1-2, the V gene TRBV24-1, with D maybe TRBD1 (5 bases). CDR1 is KGHDR and CDR2 is SFDVKD in the germline V gene. The CDR3 runs 12 residues. With 1 base removed from V and 8 bases from J, the gap between germline ends came to 7 bases. The CDR3 region has the DNA TGTGCCACCAGTGATTTTGGGGGGGGCTACACCTTC. It yields the protein CATSDFGGGYTF.

The chain uses TRBV2 and TRBJ1-6; tentative D call: TRBD1 (6 bases). The germline V gene has CDR1 SNHLY and CDR2 FYNNEI. The CDR3 totals 15 residues. V was cut by 3 bases and J by 7 bases, with 13 bases left in between. The CDR3 DNA is TGTGCCAGCAGTGAGGAGGCAGGGGTAAATTCACCCCTCCACTTT. As protein: CASSEEAGVNSPLHF.

In this sample, this clonotype turned up many times. Here the CDR3 reads CASSGMTGFMSRYSSPLHF. The CDR3 nucleotides are TGTGCCAGCAGCGGGATGACAGGGTTTATGAGCCGTTACAGTTCACCCCTCCACTTT. V is TRBV9 and J is TRBJ1-6; 7 bases are a match to TRBD1. Germline V gives CDR1 SGDLS, CDR2 YYNGEE. CDR3 length equals 19 residues. Trimming removed 3 bases from V and 9 bases from J; junction bases left unmatched: 21.

The chain couples TRBV6-5 to TRBJ1-4; 8 bases are shared with TRBD1. The germline V gene has CDR1 MNHEY and CDR2 SVGAGI. J was trimmed by 0 bases and V by 6 bases; bases with no gene match: 3. The CDR3 sequence is 15 residues long. CDR3 nucleotides: TGTGCCAGCAGAGGGGACAGGTCAACTAATGAAAAACTGTTTTTT. It is translated as CASRGDRSTNEKLFF.

This CDR3 is CASSETGDNTDTQYF. The CDR3 nucleotides are TGCGCCAGCAGTGAAACAGGAGATAACACAGATACGCAGTATTTT. J is TRBJ2-3 and V is TRBV10-1, with a tentative D call TRBD1 (5 bases). V lost 3 bases and J 2 bases, leaving 12 bases between the germline ends. Germline V gives CDR1 WNHNN, CDR2 SYGVQD (reference sequence). There are 15 residues in the CDR3.

The chain is built from TRBV7-2 and TRBJ2-3, with 9 nucleotides matching TRBD2. J was trimmed by 2 bases and V by 2 bases; bases with no gene match: 5. The germline gives CDR1 SGHTA, CDR2 FQGNSA. This CDR3 has 16 residues. The CDR3 here is CASSLSGGGVTDTQYF. The CDR3 DNA follows: TGTGCCAGCAGCTTAAGCGGCGGGGGGGTCACAGATACGCAGTATTTT.

This clonotype was counted a few times. The chain is built from TRBV4-3 and TRBJ2-5, with 7 bases aligning to TRBD1. The V segment lost 3 bases and the J segment 5 bases; nucleotides outside the gene matches: 9. Germline values: CDR1 LGHNA, CDR2 YSLEER. This CDR3 contains 15 residues. CDR3: CASSQATGRRETQYF. CDR3 nucleotides: TGCGCCAGCAGCCAGGCGACAGGGCGGAGGGAGACCCAGTACTTC.

This clonotype was seen at least ten times. CDR3 amino acids: CASSQGTGTISGANVLTF. CDR3 coding DNA: TGCGCCAGCAGCCAAGGGACAGGGACCATCTCTGGGGCCAACGTCCTGACTTTC. J is TRBJ2-6 and V is TRBV4-3; 8 bases match TRBD1. The CDR3 is made up of 18 amino acids. Unmatched junction bases numbered 5, after V lost 1 base and J lost 0 bases. Germline V CDR1 and CDR2: LGHNA, YSLEER.

The chain combines TRBV12-3 or TRBV12-4 with TRBJ2-1; D unresolved. The CDR3 spans 14 residues. The V end was cut by 5 bases, the J end by 4 bases, with 12 bases between. This CDR3 is CASSPGIRYNEQFF. CDR3 in DNA: TGTGCCAGCAGTCCTGGGATTAGATACAATGAGCAGTTCTTC.

The table lists this clonotype with many counts. The chain couples TRBV15 to TRBJ1-1, with 7 bases aligning to TRBD1. The CDR3 extends over 12 amino acids. Losses at the gene ends were 4 bases for V and 6 bases for J; bases not matched to a gene: 2. Germline V gene lookup returns CDR1 LNHNV and CDR2 YYDKDF (reference sequence). The CDR3 sequence: CATSNQGAEAFF. CDR3 bases: TGTGCCACCAGCAACCAGGGGGCTGAAGCTTTCTTT.

This chain connects TRBV27 to TRBJ2-7, with D possibly being TRBD1 (5 bases). This CDR3 is built from 14 residues. Germline V gene sequence: CDR1 MNHEY, CDR2 SMNVEV (reference sequence). Trimming removed 5 bases from V and 1 base from J, with 12 bases in between. CDR3 sequence (DNA): TGTGCCAGCAGTGTACGACAGCCTTCCTACGAGCAGTACTTC. This translates into CASSVRQPSYEQYF.

The CDR3 nucleotides are TGTGCCAGCAGCCCATCCGGGACTCGGGCGGGTCAGCCCCAGCATTTT. As protein: CASSPSGTRAGQPQHF. The chain carries TRBV16 and TRBJ1-5, with a possible D match to TRBD1 (5 bases). The CDR3 covers 16 residues. Germline-derived CDR1 and CDR2 are KGHSY and FQNENV. V shed 4 bases and J shed 6 bases, with 19 bases lying between them.

The CDR3 DNA sequence: TGTGCCAGCAGACTAACAGGTGCTGGGGCCAACGTCCTGACTTTC. It encodes CASRLTGAGANVLTF. The J gene is TRBJ2-6, the V gene TRBV6-2 or TRBV6-3; possibly TRBD1 for D (5 bases). The CDR3 totals 15 residues. Germline CDR1 and CDR2: MNHEY and SVGEGT. Deletions cut 6 bases from V and 2 bases from J, with 11 bases between.

The chain has TRBV7-9 and TRBJ2-3; no clear D gene. CDR3 size: 13 residues. The V gene lost 2 bases and the J gene lost 5 bases, with 8 bases spanning the gap. CDR1 and CDR2 (germline): SEHNR, FQNEAQ (reference sequence). The CDR3 region is CASSLLVGDTQYF. The CDR3 nucleotides are TGTGCCAGCAGCTTACTAGTGGGAGATACGCAGTATTTT.

In the case of this clonotype: This clone may be a read error of a much larger clone one base away. V is TRBV29-1 and J is TRBJ1-2; TRBD1 might be the D (5 bases). CDR3 size: 14 residues. The germline V gene has CDR1 SQVTM and CDR2 ANQGSEA. This CDR3 reads CSVEDQGSIYDYTF. The CDR3, as DNA: TGCAGCGTTGAAGACCAGGGATCTATATATGACTACACCTTC.

The chain recombines TRBV20-1 with TRBJ2-1; 9 bases line up with TRBD1. The J call may be wrong; the DNA end is better matched by TRBJ2-7. Germline loops: CDR1 DFQATT, CDR2 SNEGSKA (reference sequence). The CDR3 is 15 amino acids. The CDR3 DNA is TGCAGTGCTAGAGGGACAGGGGTGGGTTACAATGAGCAGTACTTC. The encoded protein is CSARGTGVGYNEQYF.

The chain employs TRBV18 and TRBJ2-5, with TRBD1 matching 8 bases. The DNA end lines up better with TRBJ2-7; the J call may be wrong. The germline CDR1 and CDR2 sequences are KGHSH and LQKENI. CDR3 length: 15 residues. The chain's CDR3 is CASSPPSDRVNEQYF. The CDR3 region has the DNA TGTGCCAGCTCACCCCCTTCGGACAGGGTCAACGAGCAGTACTTC.

This clonotype was found once. Sequence at one end of the junction differs from germline and may be a read error. V is TRBV3-1 and J is TRBJ2-5; 7 bases agree with TRBD2. Germline assignment: CDR1 LGHDT and CDR2 YNNKEL (reference sequence). The CDR3 covers 15 residues. This CDR3 reads CASSFERLAQEAQYF. The CDR3, as DNA: TGTGCCAGCAGCTTTGAACGACTAGCCCAAGAGGCCCAGTACTTC.